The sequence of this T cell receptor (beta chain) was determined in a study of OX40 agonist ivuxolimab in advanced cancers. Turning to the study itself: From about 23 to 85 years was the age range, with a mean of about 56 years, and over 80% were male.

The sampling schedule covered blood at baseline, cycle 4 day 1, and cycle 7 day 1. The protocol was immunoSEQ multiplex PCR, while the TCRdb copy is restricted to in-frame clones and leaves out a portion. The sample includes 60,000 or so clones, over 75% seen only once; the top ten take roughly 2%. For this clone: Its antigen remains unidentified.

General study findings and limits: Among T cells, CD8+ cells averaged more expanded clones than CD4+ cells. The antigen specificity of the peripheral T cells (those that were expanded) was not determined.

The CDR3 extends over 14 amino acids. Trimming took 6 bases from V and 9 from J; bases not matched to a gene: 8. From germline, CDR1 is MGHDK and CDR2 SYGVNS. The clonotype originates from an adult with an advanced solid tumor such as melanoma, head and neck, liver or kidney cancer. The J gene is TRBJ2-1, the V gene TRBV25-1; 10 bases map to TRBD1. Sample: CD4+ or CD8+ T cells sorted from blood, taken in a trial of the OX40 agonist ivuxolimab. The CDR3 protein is CASRPTGGGGEQFF. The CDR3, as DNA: TGTGCCAGCAGACCGACAGGGGGCGGGGGTGAGCAGTTCTTC.